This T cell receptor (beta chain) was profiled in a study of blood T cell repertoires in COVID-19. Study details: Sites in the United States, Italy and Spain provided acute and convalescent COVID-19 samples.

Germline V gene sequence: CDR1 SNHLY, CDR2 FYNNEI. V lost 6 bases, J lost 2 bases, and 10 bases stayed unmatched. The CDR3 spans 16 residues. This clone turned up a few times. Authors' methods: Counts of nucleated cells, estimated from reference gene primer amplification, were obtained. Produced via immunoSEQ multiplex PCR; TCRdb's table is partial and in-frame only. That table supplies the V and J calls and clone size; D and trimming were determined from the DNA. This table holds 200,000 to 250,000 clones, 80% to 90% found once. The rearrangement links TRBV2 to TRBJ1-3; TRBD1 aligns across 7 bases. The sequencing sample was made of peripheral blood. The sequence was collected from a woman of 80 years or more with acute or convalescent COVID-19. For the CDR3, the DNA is TGTGCCAGCAGGGAATACAGGGGAACCCCTGGAAACACCATATATTTT. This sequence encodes CASREYRGTPGNTIYF.